The 27 T cell receptor beta chains below all came from one sample that was sequenced in a study of cytomegalovirus exposure and HLA in healthy donors. A multiplex PCR was run with 60 Vbeta primers and 13 Jbeta primers. Sequencing used immunoSEQ multiplex PCR; TCRdb keeps in-frame clones, though not all of them. The sample yields 150,000 to 200,000 clones, roughly 87% seen once. Sample: PBMCs. These receptors all stem from a boy under 10 years old in good health and CMV-seronegative.

The rearrangement links TRBV28 to TRBJ2-6; D ambiguous. V gave up 3 bases and J gave up 0 bases, with 6 bases separating them. From germline, CDR1 is MDHEN and CDR2 SYDVKM. The CDR3 contains 15 residues. CDR3 nucleotides: TGTGCCAGCAGTTTGTACGGCTCTGGGGCCAACGTCCTGACTTTC. It yields the protein CASSLYGSGANVLTF.

Turning to this clone: The sample has other DNA sequences that encode this CDR3 too. The rearrangement uses TRBV5-1 and TRBJ2-5; weak D call: TRBD2 (6 bases). This CDR3 is 13 amino acids long. CDR1 and CDR2 (germline): SGHRS, YFSETQ. V was cut by 1 base and J by 4 bases, with 8 bases left in between. CDR3 nucleotide sequence: TGCGCCAGCAGCTTGAGCGGGTTAGAGACCCAGTACTTC. Protein sequence: CASSLSGLETQYF.

The rearrangement uses TRBV6-4 and TRBJ2-1, with a possible D match to TRBD2 (6 bases). Germline V gene data show CDR1 as MRHNA and CDR2 as SNTAGT. The V and J ends lost 4 bases and 6 bases respectively, with 10 bases between them. The CDR3 is made up of 13 amino acids. The CDR3 DNA reads as TGTGCCAGCAGTGTTGGGGGGTCCAATGAGCAGTTCTTC. Protein: CASSVGGSNEQFF.

The V gene is TRBV19, the J gene TRBJ1-2; no definite D call. Germline CDR1 reads LNHDA; CDR2 reads SQIVND (reference sequence). CDR3 length: 13 residues. The ends were cut back, 2 bases at V and 8 bases at J, with 12 bases in the middle. This CDR3 is CASSIRVAGGYTF. The CDR3 region has the DNA TGTGCCAGTAGTATAAGAGTCGCGGGGGGCTACACCTTC.

The rearrangement uses TRBV19 and TRBJ2-1; D is perhaps TRBD2 (6 bases). V gave up 3 bases and J gave up 10 bases, with 16 bases separating them. Germline CDR1 reads LNHDA; CDR2 reads SQIVND (reference sequence). The CDR3 runs 14 residues. The CDR3 region is CASSMAGLTTEQFF. The CDR3 nucleotides are TGTGCCAGTAGTATGGCGGGGTTAACTACGGAGCAGTTCTTC.

The V call is TRBV7-8, the J call TRBJ2-5; 11 bases fit TRBD2. The CDR3 has 15 amino acids. V shed 5 bases and J 3 bases; nucleotides not matched to a gene: 5. Germline-derived CDR1 and CDR2 are SGHVS and FQNEAQ. The CDR3 DNA reads TGTGCCAGCAGCCCAAGACTAGCGGGGAAAGAGACCCAGTACTTC. This gives the protein CASSPRLAGKETQYF.

The J gene is TRBJ2-3, the V gene TRBV9, with 11 positions matching TRBD2. In germline, CDR1 is SGDLS, CDR2 YYNGEE. V gave up 3 bases and J gave up 0 bases; unmatched junction bases: 6. CDR3 size: 17 residues. CDR3 coding DNA: TGTGCCAGCAGCGCCCTGGGACTAGCGGCTAGCACAGATACGCAGTATTTT. Amino acid sequence: CASSALGLAASTDTQYF.

The chain recombines TRBV5-5 with TRBJ1-4; D gene unclear. The CDR3 consists of 15 residues. Germline CDR1 and CDR2: SGHKS and YYEKEE (reference sequence). Deletions cut 0 bases from V and 8 bases from J, with 14 bases between. The DNA for the CDR3 is TGTGCCAGCAGCTTGGAGGCCGACAAAAGGGAAAAACTGTTTTTT. This sequence encodes CASSLEADKREKLFF. The full variable domain, completed using reference TRBV5-5 and TRBJ1-4, is DAGVTQSPTHLIKTRGQQVTLRCSPISGHKSVSWYQQVLGQGPQFIFQYYEKEERGRGNFPDRFSARQFPNYSSELNVNALLLGDSALYLCASSLEADKREKLFFGSGTQLSVL.

The V call is TRBV11-2, the J call TRBJ2-3; 7 nucleotides line up with TRBD1. V shed 4 bases and J 7 bases; nucleotides not matched to a gene: 2. The CDR3 covers 12 residues. Germline CDR1 and CDR2: SGHAT and FQNNGV. CDR3 loop: CASSSRGNTQYF. The CDR3 bases are TGTGCCAGCAGCTCCAGGGGGAATACGCAGTATTTT. The full variable domain, rest sourced from reference TRBV11-2 and TRBJ2-3, is EAGVAQSPRYKIIEKRQSVAFWCNPISGHATLYWYQQILGQGPKLLIQFQNNGVVDDSQLPKDRFSAERLKGVDSTLKIQPAKLEDSAVYLCASSSRGNTQYFGPGTRLTVL.

In its sample, this clone was seen once. The chain carries TRBV7-3 and TRBJ2-1; D might be TRBD2 (5 bases). This CDR3 comprises 12 residues. The germline V and J ends were trimmed by 4 bases and 12 bases, with 13 bases remaining between them. Germline CDR1 is SGHTA and CDR2 is FQGTGA. The CDR3 DNA sequence: TGTGCCAGCAGCTCCCATGGAGGCCCGCAGTTCTTC. Translated: CASSSHGGPQFF.

This sequence joins TRBV7-9 and TRBJ1-4; D unresolved. Trimming took 6 bases from V and 1 from J, leaving 15 bases between them. Germline CDR1 SEHNR, CDR2 FQNEAQ (reference sequence). CDR3 length: 16 amino acids. CDR3 bases: TGTGCCAGCAGGAGGGCGGGGTCCCTAACTAATGAAAAACTGTTTTTT. It specifies CASRRAGSLTNEKLFF.

This clone was seen more than once but under ten times. The chain combines TRBV6-4 with TRBJ2-2, with D perhaps matching TRBD1 (5 bases). This CDR3 region has 16 residues. The germline V gene has CDR1 MRHNA and CDR2 SNTAGT. The V end lost 0 bases, the J end lost 4 bases, and 12 bases lay between the germline ends. The CDR3, as DNA: TGTGCCAGCAGTGACTCGGGGCAGGGTTCCACCGGGGAGCTGTTTTTT. This sequence encodes CASSDSGQGSTGELFF.

This clone showed up just once. The chain employs TRBV2 and TRBJ2-3; maybe TRBD2 (5 bases). The V gene's germline CDR1 is SNHLY and CDR2 FYNNEI. This CDR3 comprises 12 residues. Between the trimmed V and J ends, which lost 8 bases and 2 bases, there was a span of 8 bases. As DNA, the CDR3 is TGTGCCAGCGCCGGGGACACAGATACGCAGTATTTT. This translates into CASAGDTDTQYF.

This clone was observed once. The gene calls are TRBV29-1 and TRBJ2-5, with 9 positions matching TRBD2. Trimming took 5 bases from V and 5 from J; bases not matched to a gene: 6. This CDR3 is built from 13 residues. Germline CDR1 and CDR2: SQVTM and ANQGSEA. The CDR3 protein is CSVSRGGLETQYF. The DNA for the CDR3 is TGCAGCGTTTCGCGGGGGGGCCTGGAGACCCAGTACTTC.

The rearrangement links TRBV5-1 to TRBJ1-1; possible D gene TRBD1, 5 bases. V lost 4 bases and J lost 0, with 13 bases in between. The germline CDR1 and CDR2 sequences are SGHRS and YFSETQ. The CDR3 is 15 residues long. CDR3 region: CASSPLGGMNTEAFF. The CDR3 DNA is TGCGCCAGCAGCCCCTTGGGGGGAATGAACACTGAAGCTTTCTTT.

CDR3 in DNA: TGTGCCAGCAGCTGGGGTGTCGGGACTAGCGGGGGGGTTAAAGAGACCCAGTACTTC. Residues: CASSWGVGTSGGVKETQYF. The chain is built from TRBV11-2 and TRBJ2-5; 16 bases are a match to TRBD2. The CDR3 is 19 amino acids. Per the germline V gene, CDR1 is SGHAT and CDR2 is FQNNGV. V shed 4 bases and J 3 bases; nucleotides not matched to a gene: 11. The full variable domain, in which reference TRBV11-2 and TRBJ2-5 provide the parts outside the CDR3, is EAGVAQSPRYKIIEKRQSVAFWCNPISGHATLYWYQQILGQGPKLLIQFQNNGVVDDSQLPKDRFSAERLKGVDSTLKIQPAKLEDSAVYLCASSWGVGTSGGVKETQYFGPGTRLLVL.

The CDR3 coding sequence is TGCAGCGTTCAACAATCTGGGGCCAACGTCCTGACTTTC. Translation: CSVQQSGANVLTF. This chain links TRBV29-1 with TRBJ2-6; D is ambiguous. Germline V gene data show CDR1 as SQVTM and CDR2 as ANQGSEA. The length of the CDR3 is 13 residues. With 5 bases removed from V and 1 base from J, the gap between germline ends came to 6 bases.

The chain uses TRBV7-2 and TRBJ1-4; D is unclear. Germline V CDR1 and CDR2: SGHTA, FQGNSA. Trimming pared 2 bases from V and 5 bases from J, leaving 12 bases between. This CDR3 region has 15 residues. Here the CDR3 DNA reads TGTGCCAGCAGCTTATTCCCGGGAGACAATGAAAAACTGTTTTTT. Its translation: CASSLFPGDNEKLFF.

This chain links TRBV9 with TRBJ2-2; D unresolved. V lost 2 bases, J lost 5 bases, and 7 bases lay in between. CDR3 length equals 13 residues. CDR1 is SGDLS and CDR2 is YYNGEE in the germline V gene. This CDR3 is CASSVGFTGELFF. CDR3 coding DNA: TGTGCCAGCAGCGTCGGGTTTACCGGGGAGCTGTTTTTT.

This rearrangement joins TRBV7-6 to TRBJ2-7; perhaps TRBD1 as D (6 bases). The CDR3 covers 15 residues. CDR1 and CDR2 (germline): SGHVS, FNYEAQ. Trimming stripped 4 bases from V and 0 bases from J, with 13 bases between. The CDR3, as DNA: TGTGCCAGCAGCTCACAGGGAGCGAGCTCCTACGAGCAGTACTTC. This gives the protein CASSSQGASSYEQYF.

The chain has TRBV5-8 and TRBJ2-5; 12 bases line up with TRBD2. The V and J ends lost 3 bases and 1 base, in that order; junction bases with no gene match: 4. This CDR3 has 16 residues. Germline values: CDR1 SGHTS, CDR2 YDEGEE. CDR3 residues: CASSSGLAGPQETQYF. As DNA, the CDR3 is TGTGCCAGCAGCTCCGGACTAGCGGGACCCCAAGAGACCCAGTACTTC.

The rearrangement joins TRBV19 to TRBJ2-3; 11 bases map to TRBD2. Germline CDR1 is LNHDA and CDR2 is SQIVND (reference sequence). The V and J ends lost 2 bases and 4 bases, in that order; junction bases with no gene match: 8. The CDR3 runs to 17 residues. Here the CDR3 DNA reads TGTGCCAGTAGTATACTAGCGGGAGGACTGTACCCAGATACGCAGTATTTT. Encoded protein: CASSILAGGLYPDTQYF.

The rearrangement uses TRBV2 and TRBJ2-5; D not certain. The J call is in doubt because the DNA end fits TRBJ2-7 better. CDR3 length: 13 residues. In germline, CDR1 is SNHLY, CDR2 FYNNEI. CDR3 nucleotides: TGTGCCAGCAGTGATGTTTTTAACTACGAGCAGTACTTC. It encodes CASSDVFNYEQYF.

The rearrangement joins TRBV7-3 to TRBJ1-6; 8 bases are shared with TRBD1. J was trimmed by 10 bases and V by 2 bases; bases with no gene match: 7. The CDR3 has 15 residues. Germline-derived CDR1 and CDR2 are SGHTA and FQGTGA. The CDR3 region has the DNA TGTGCCAGCAGCTTACAAGGACAGGGTGGATCACCCCTCCACTTT. Encoded protein: CASSLQGQGGSPLHF.

The genes are TRBV11-2 and TRBJ1-2, with TRBD1 identical over 8 bases. The CDR3 covers 15 residues. The germline CDR1 and CDR2 sequences are SGHAT and FQNNGV. V trimming: 2 bases; J trimming: 4 bases; junction bases outside the gene matches: 6. The CDR3 DNA reads as TGTGCCAGCAGCTTACTTACAGGGGGTAGCTATGGCTACACCTTC. It encodes CASSLLTGGSYGYTF.

V and J are TRBV5-6 and TRBJ1-1; TRBD1 matches at 9 bases. The CDR3 length is 17 residues. With V trimmed by 4 bases and J by 5 bases, 15 bases remained unmatched. The germline CDR1 and CDR2 sequences are SGHDT and YYEEEE. The CDR3 DNA is TGTGCCAGCAGCCAGCTGGGACAGGGTAAGGGTAGGACTGAAGCTTTCTTT. This translates into CASSQLGQGKGRTEAFF. Looking up the rest from reference TRBV5-6 and TRBJ1-1 gives the full variable domain: DAGVTQSPTHLIKTRGQQVTLRCSPKSGHDTVSWYQQALGQGPQFIFQYYEEEERQRGNFPDRFSGHQFPNYSSELNVNALLLGDSALYLCASSQLGQGKGRTEAFFGQGTRLTVV.

This chain uses TRBV4-1 with TRBJ1-2; 11 bases map to TRBD1. In germline, CDR1 is MGHRA, CDR2 YSYEKL. CDR3 size: 15 residues. With V trimmed by 4 bases and J by 7 bases, 8 bases remained unmatched. CDR3 DNA sequence: TGCGCCAGCAGCCTTACGCCGGGACAGGGGGTTGGCTACACCTTC. Translation gives CASSLTPGQGVGYTF.